These 18 T cell receptor beta chains were sequenced from one sample in a study of blood T cells in healthy people across ages. With a J-beta primer mix and a sample-barcoded 5' primer, a second PCR ran about 6 to 11 cycles. TCRdb used MiXCR to reprocess the 5' RACE reads, holding one entry per CDR3 protein. The data contain about 680,000 distinct CDR3 sequences, about half of them singletons. The specimen sequenced was blood. Every receptor here comes from a woman in her sixties in good health.

This clonotype has just one count. The chain joins TRBV20-1 to TRBJ2-3, with 7 bases that match TRBD2. V was clipped by 3 bases and J by 3 bases; unmatched bases: 6. The germline gives CDR1 DFQATT, CDR2 SNEGSKA (reference sequence). CDR3 length: 14 residues. The CDR3 sequence is CSASLLRETDTQYF. As DNA, the CDR3 is TGCAGTGCTAGCCTTCTGCGGGAGACAGATACGCAGTATTTT.

The CDR3 spells CASSYSAQGSPDTQYF. CDR3 bases: TGTGCCAGCAGTTACTCGGCCCAAGGGAGCCCAGATACGCAGTATTTT. The genes are TRBV6-6 and TRBJ2-3; possible D gene TRBD2, 5 bases. V dropped 0 bases and J dropped 4 bases, with 14 bases sitting between them. This CDR3 contains 16 residues. Germline loops: CDR1 MNHNY, CDR2 SVGAGI (reference sequence).

This clonotype has just a few counts. The chain combines TRBV7-2 with TRBJ2-1; TRBD1 might be the D (6 bases). Trimming pared 1 base from V and 8 bases from J, leaving 15 bases between. The CDR3 covers 15 residues. CDR1 is SGHTA, CDR2 FQGNSA, per germline. The CDR3 reads CASSLGGQGGDEQFF. CDR3 bases: TGTGCCAGCAGCTTAGGGGGTCAAGGGGGAGATGAGCAGTTCTTC.

Of note for this clonotype: A much larger clone differs by one base, so this may be a read error. The chain combines TRBV20-1 with TRBJ1-2; the D gene is possibly TRBD1 (5 bases). V was clipped by 0 bases and J by 4 bases, with 9 bases between them. The CDR3 extends over 13 amino acids. In germline, CDR1 is DFQATT, CDR2 SNEGSKA (reference sequence). For the CDR3, the DNA is TGCAGTGCTAGAGATCCAGGGCGCTATGGCTACACCTTC. Encoded protein: CSARDPGRYGYTF.

This clonotype was seen a few times. V gene TRBV10-3 combines with J gene TRBJ2-5; TRBD1 might be the D (5 bases). The V gene lost 5 bases and the J gene lost 2 bases, with 9 bases spanning the gap. The length of the CDR3 is 13 residues. Per germline, CDR1 ENHRY and CDR2 SYGVKD. CDR3 residues: CAISIQGQETQYF. Here the CDR3 DNA reads TGTGCCATCAGTATCCAGGGTCAAGAGACCCAGTACTTC.

The V call is TRBV29-1, the J call TRBJ2-1; 10 bases match TRBD1. The trim removed 7 bases at V and 1 base at J, leaving 4 bases unmatched. The length of the CDR3 is 14 residues. Germline V gene sequence: CDR1 SQVTM, CDR2 ANQGSEA. The chain's CDR3 is CSARDRGSYNEQFF. In DNA form, the CDR3 reads TGCAGCGCCAGGGACAGGGGTTCCTACAATGAGCAGTTCTTC.

This clonotype was seen a handful of times. The gene calls are TRBV14 and TRBJ2-5; 7 bases are a match to TRBD2. The CDR3 has 13 residues. The V and J ends lost 2 bases and 6 bases, in that order; junction bases with no gene match: 3. Per germline, CDR1 SGHDN and CDR2 FVKESK. CDR3 DNA sequence: TGTGCCAGCAGCCAACGCGGGAGAAAGACCCAGTACTTC. Translated: CASSQRGRKTQYF. The variable domain in full, completed from reference TRBV14 and TRBJ2-5, reads EAGVTQFPSHSVIEKGQTVTLRCDPISGHDNLYWYRRVMGKEIKFLLHFVKESKQDESGMPNNRFLAERTGGTYSTLKVQPAELEDSGVYFCASSQRGRKTQYFGPGTRLLVL.

Only a few counts were recorded for this clonotype. This sequence joins TRBV5-1 and TRBJ2-1; no definite D call. The CDR3 spans 16 residues. Trimming pared 0 bases from V and 2 bases from J, leaving 12 bases between. Germline CDR1 and CDR2: SGHRS and YFSETQ. The CDR3 bases are TGCGCCAGCAGCTTGGCCGGCAGCGTTACCTACAATGAGCAGTTCTTC. This encodes CASSLAGSVTYNEQFF.

V is TRBV20-1 and J is TRBJ2-3, with D hard to call. Germline loops: CDR1 DFQATT, CDR2 SNEGSKA (reference sequence). The CDR3 contains 12 residues. Deletions cut 4 bases from V and 2 bases from J, with 7 bases between. CDR3: CSAIHPTDTQYF. In DNA, the CDR3 is TGCAGTGCTATTCACCCCACAGATACGCAGTATTTT.

The sample holds many counts of this clonotype. J is TRBJ2-1 and V is TRBV7-2, with 7 bases fitting TRBD1. After removal of 1 base from V and 4 bases from J, the junction contained 7 bases not matched to a gene. This CDR3 contains 16 residues. Germline loops: CDR1 SGHTA, CDR2 FQGNSA. CDR3 amino acids: CASSLGIGQAYNEQFF. DNA for the CDR3: TGTGCCAGCAGCTTAGGAATAGGACAGGCGTACAATGAGCAGTTCTTC.

This clonotype has a handful of counts. This chain connects TRBV7-9 to TRBJ2-5, with TRBD1 identical over 7 bases. Losses at the gene ends were 4 bases for V and 1 base for J; bases not matched to a gene: 6. The germline gives CDR1 SEHNR, CDR2 FQNEAQ (reference sequence). The CDR3 spans 15 residues. Written as DNA, the CDR3 is TGTGCCAGCAGCTACAGGACAGGATTCCAAGAGACCCAGTACTTC. Translating gives CASSYRTGFQETQYF.

This clonotype was picked up a small number of times. This chain links TRBV15 with TRBJ2-2; 10 nucleotides line up with TRBD2. The V segment lost 3 bases and the J segment 6 bases; nucleotides outside the gene matches: 10. Germline CDR1 LNHNV, CDR2 YYDKDF (reference sequence). CDR3 length: 17 residues. CDR3 sequence (DNA): TGTGCCACCAGCAGGGGACTAAGCGGGAGGGTATCCGGGGAGCTGTTTTTT. It specifies CATSRGLSGRVSGELFF.

This chain links TRBV28 with TRBJ1-1; a weak D match, TRBD1 (5 bases). CDR1 is MDHEN and CDR2 is SYDVKM in the germline V gene. The CDR3 has 15 amino acids. The ends were cut back, 2 bases at V and 4 bases at J, with 14 bases in the middle. CDR3 sequence reads: CASSLGSGFRTEAFF. CDR3 DNA sequence: TGTGCCAGCAGTTTAGGTTCAGGGTTCCGCACTGAAGCTTTCTTT.

The rearrangement joins TRBV20-1 to TRBJ1-1, with D possibly matching TRBD1 (5 bases). The V gene's germline CDR1 is DFQATT and CDR2 SNEGSKA (reference sequence). The V end was cut by 1 base, the J end by 6 bases, with 12 bases between. The CDR3 runs to 13 residues. CDR3 sequence reads: CSARAGWDAEAFF. The CDR3 DNA follows: TGCAGTGCTAGAGCTGGCTGGGACGCTGAAGCTTTCTTT.

The chain combines TRBV3-1 with TRBJ2-2, with a possible D match to TRBD1 (6 bases). Germline V lookup: CDR1 LGHDT, CDR2 YNNKEL (reference sequence). V was clipped by 0 bases and J by 10 bases, with 9 bases between them. CDR3 length equals 13 residues. DNA of the CDR3: TGTGCCAGCAGCCAAGACAGGGGAGTGGAGCTGTTTTTT. Translation gives CASSQDRGVELFF.

In regard to this clonotype: A read error may be the cause here, since a much bigger clone is one base away. The CDR3 DNA is TGTGCCAGCAGCCGGGACAGCCCCTACAATGAGCAGTTCTTC. It is translated as CASSRDSPYNEQFF. J is TRBJ2-1 and V is TRBV6-1; 7 positions match TRBD1. The CDR3 consists of 14 residues. Germline CDR1 is MNHNS and CDR2 is SASEGT. J lost 2 bases, V lost 6 bases, and 4 bases had no gene match.

There are many counts of this clonotype. The J gene is TRBJ2-7, the V gene TRBV13; tentatively, D is TRBD1 (5 bases). CDR3 size: 15 residues. CDR1 is PRHDT and CDR2 is FYEKMQ in the germline V gene (reference sequence). Trimming took off 5 bases at V and 0 bases at J, with 14 bases between the two ends. The CDR3 DNA reads TGTGCCAGCAGCCTAAGGGGTGAGGACTCCTACGAGCAGTACTTC. This codes for CASSLRGEDSYEQYF.

This clonotype has only one observation. CDR3 region: CASSYHRDRVDYGYTF. The DNA of the CDR3 is TGTGCCAGCAGTTATCACCGGGACAGGGTGGACTATGGCTACACCTTC. The V and J genes are TRBV27 and TRBJ1-2; 9 bases line up with TRBD1. With V trimmed by 4 bases and J by 3 bases, 9 bases remained unmatched. Germline V gene data show CDR1 as MNHEY and CDR2 as SMNVEV (reference sequence). The CDR3 sequence is 16 residues long.